This TCR beta chain was observed in a study of blood T cell repertoires in COVID-19. Some clones are missing from TCRdb's copy, which holds only in-frame ones; the method was immunoSEQ multiplex PCR. Altogether roughly 120,000 clones are present, approximately 70% being singletons, with the ten largest covering about 0.84%. Germline CDR1 reads SGHAT; CDR2 reads FQNNGV. Trimming cost V 5 bases and J 5 bases, with 15 bases left between them. This CDR3 is 14 amino acids long. The origin of this receptor is a human donor with acute or convalescent COVID-19. The donor label of this sample is uncertain. The sample comprised peripheral blood. This chain connects TRBV11-2 to TRBJ1-1, with D tentatively TRBD1 (5 bases). CDR3 coding DNA: TGTGCCAGCAGCCTAGGGGCTAAGGGGACTGAAGCTTTCTTT. It encodes CASSLGAKGTEAFF.